There are a few counts of the clone carrying this T cell receptor beta chain. This specimen includes other DNA sequences encoding the same CDR3. Profiling relied on immunoSEQ multiplex PCR, and the TCRdb table lists in-frame clones only, not all of them. The sample carries tens of thousands of clones, 70% recorded once. This sample was included in a study of control samples from healthy donors and cancer patients. CDR3 length: 14 amino acids. Trimming removed 1 base at V and 3 bases at J, with 9 bases between. The germline CDR1 and CDR2 sequences are SEHNR and FQNEAQ (reference sequence). Sequencing was performed on formalin-fixed, paraffin-embedded tissue. The receptor's source is a male donor with melanoma. The J gene is TRBJ1-1, the V gene TRBV7-9; a possible D gene is TRBD1 (6 bases). CDR3 residues: CASSLGSGDTEAFF. In DNA, the CDR3 is TGTGCCAGCAGCTTAGGATCAGGGGACACTGAAGCTTTCTTT.